Below, one T cell receptor (beta chain) is given with its context. The antigen is unknown. This specimen belongs to a study of a mutant IDH1 vaccine in newly diagnosed glioma. At the level of the study: Patients were given eight vaccinations, scheduled in weeks 1, 3, 5, 7, 11, 15, 19 and 23. With temozolomide cycles, or 4-6 weeks after radiotherapy alone, vaccination was started. Patients had received radiotherapy, temozolomide, or both previously, most receiving both.

Generated by immunoSEQ multiplex PCR, the TCRdb table keeps only in-frame clones and is missing some. The table lists roughly 54,000 clones, around 81% of them singletons. V was clipped by 6 bases and J by 4 bases, with 9 bases between them. CDR1 is WNHNN, CDR2 SYGVQD, per germline (reference sequence). This CDR3 has 13 amino acids. Time point indicated: week 5, during vaccination. All doses held 300 ug of mutant IDH1 20-mer peptide, with topical imiquimod. Donor tumors were new WHO grade 3 or 4 IDH1-mutant, ATRX-lost astrocytomas. The sequence was obtained from a man aged 30-40 years with glioma. The chain employs TRBV10-1 and TRBJ2-2; D uncertain. Specimen: PBMCs, collected from a glioma patient whose treatment included an IDH1 peptide vaccine. The CDR3 is CASRDPGTGELFF. The CDR3 DNA follows: TGCGCCAGCAGGGACCCGGGCACCGGGGAGCTGTTTTTT.